These 29 T cell receptor beta chains share one sample of origin, sequenced in a study of molecular identifiers for immune sequencing clone quantification. TCRdb re-called the PCR reads through MiXCR, storing one row per CDR3 protein. The sample consists of under 85,000 distinct CDR3 sequences, roughly 17% of them appearing once. The sequencing sample was made of naive CD8+ T cells from blood, with Jurkat cell RNA spiked in. Stated subset: FACS-sorted CD8+CD4-CCR7+CD45RA+ naive T cells. The receptors come from a human donor in good health. Some libraries in this study had Jurkat cell RNA spiked in.

As concerns this clonotype: One junction end does not reproduce the germline sequence, and a read error may be involved. The chain links TRBV28 to TRBJ2-7, with TRBD2 as a possible D gene (6 bases). This CDR3 spans 13 amino acids. The germline gives CDR1 MDHEN, CDR2 SYDVKM. Here the CDR3 DNA reads TGTGCCAGCAGTTTTGCTAGCGAGGTCGAGCGGTACTTC. Translating it yields CASSFASEVERYF.

This clonotype was counted many times. The chain joins TRBV10-3 to TRBJ1-1; no firm D call. Trimming took 4 bases from V and 6 from J, leaving 12 bases between them. CDR3 length: 13 amino acids. The germline gives CDR1 ENHRY, CDR2 SYGVKD. CDR3 bases: TGTGCCATCAGTGTCGGGGTGGTCGCTGAAGCTTTCTTT. Encoded protein: CAISVGVVAEAFF.

This clonotype was counted ten times or more. This rearrangement joins TRBV20-1 to TRBJ2-3; TRBD2 matches 7 bases. This CDR3 spans 12 amino acids. The germline V gene encodes CDR1 DFQATT and CDR2 SNEGSKA (reference sequence). V lost 6 bases to trimming and J lost 6 bases; unmatched junction nucleotides: 6. The DNA of the CDR3 is TGCAGTGCCCACCGGGAGGCGGATACGCAGTATTTT. Translated: CSAHREADTQYF.

In this sample, this clonotype turned up a few times. A much larger clone differs from this one at a single base, so this may be a read error. The chain combines TRBV7-9 with TRBJ2-7; D gene ambiguous. With 4 bases removed from V and 3 bases from J, the gap between germline ends came to 4 bases. The germline CDR1 and CDR2 sequences are SEHNR and FQNEAQ (reference sequence). The CDR3 extends over 11 amino acids. The CDR3 spells CASSSDYEQYF. CDR3 DNA sequence: TGTGCCAGCAGCTCCGACTACGAGCAGTACTTC.

This clonotype has just a few counts. The chain is built from TRBV25-1 and TRBJ2-3; D not certain. Between the trimmed V and J ends, which lost 8 bases and 10 bases, there was a span of 13 bases. This CDR3 has 11 residues. Germline V lookup: CDR1 MGHDK, CDR2 SYGVNS. The CDR3 sequence is CASLRGWAQYF. In DNA form, the CDR3 reads TGTGCCAGCCTCCGTGGGTGGGCGCAGTATTTT.

This clonotype was observed many times. The V and J genes are TRBV19 and TRBJ2-3, with 10 bases identical to TRBD2. In germline, CDR1 is LNHDA, CDR2 SQIVND (reference sequence). The CDR3 loop spans 15 amino acids. Trimming took 9 bases from V and 0 from J; bases not matched to a gene: 6. The CDR3 sequence: CASSRTSGSTDTQYF. In nucleotides, the CDR3 is TGTGCCAGCAGCCGGACTAGCGGAAGCACAGATACGCAGTATTTT.

This clonotype was counted between two and nine times. Possible read error: a much larger clone is one base away. The chain carries TRBV9 and TRBJ2-7, with D perhaps matching TRBD2 (6 bases). Deletions cut 3 bases from V and 4 bases from J, with 20 bases between. The CDR3 is made up of 16 amino acids. Looked up from germline, CDR1 is SGDLS and CDR2 is YYNGEE. CDR3 residues: CASSARLGTVLYEQYF. The CDR3 DNA reads as TGTGCCAGCAGCGCGCGGCTCGGGACTGTCCTATACGAGCAGTACTTC.

This clonotype was counted at least ten times. The chain carries TRBV29-1 and TRBJ2-7; D is perhaps TRBD1 or TRBD2 (5 bases each). In germline, CDR1 is SQVTM, CDR2 ANQGSEA. Trimming pared 0 bases from V and 1 base from J, leaving 10 bases between. This CDR3 is built from 14 residues. CDR3 DNA sequence: TGCAGCGTTGAAGAAGGGACGGGTTCCTACGAGCAGTACTTC. Its translation: CSVEEGTGSYEQYF.

This clonotype was observed a handful of times. The chain is built from TRBV4-1 and TRBJ2-7; the D gene is possibly TRBD1 (5 bases). The germline V gene encodes CDR1 MGHRA and CDR2 YSYEKL. The CDR3 covers 15 residues. Trimming shortened V by 3 bases and J by 0 bases, and 12 bases separated the two germline ends. CDR3 residues: CASSQFDSFSYEQYF. The DNA of the CDR3 is TGCGCCAGCAGCCAGTTTGACAGCTTCTCCTACGAGCAGTACTTC.

This clonotype turned up a few times. This rearrangement joins TRBV3-1 to TRBJ2-1; TRBD2 matches at 8 bases. V lost 2 bases, J lost 3 bases, and 3 bases stayed unmatched. CDR1 LGHDT and CDR2 YNNKEL come from the germline V gene (reference sequence). CDR3 length: 15 residues. The DNA for the CDR3 is TGTGCCAGCAGCCAAATTGCGGGAGGCTACAATGAGCAGTTCTTC. It encodes CASSQIAGGYNEQFF.

In this sample, this clonotype turned up many times. This chain connects TRBV5-5 to TRBJ2-1, with D possibly TRBD1 on 6 matching bases. Germline CDR1 is SGHKS and CDR2 is YYEKEE (reference sequence). The CDR3 is 15 residues long. Trimming removed 4 bases from V and 2 bases from J, with 13 bases in between. The CDR3 spells CASSPEDSTYNEQFF. The CDR3 DNA is TGTGCCAGCAGCCCCGAGGACAGCACCTACAATGAGCAGTTCTTC.

On this clonotype itself: A much larger clone lies a single base off, so this may be a read error. The chain is built from TRBV5-3 and TRBJ2-3, with D possibly TRBD1 on 5 matching bases. TRBV5-3 is recorded as an ORF, its role being uncertain. The CDR3 spans 15 residues. The CDR3 nucleotides read TGTGCCAGCAGCTACGGGCAGTGGGGCACAGATATGCAGTATTTT. Its translation is CASSYGQWGTDMQYF.

This clonotype was counted at least ten times. The V and J genes are TRBV27 and TRBJ2-3; D gene unclear. Deletions cut 6 bases from V and 2 bases from J, with 6 bases between. Germline V lookup: CDR1 MNHEY, CDR2 SMNVEV (reference sequence). This CDR3 has 12 amino acids. The CDR3 here is CASSHLTDTQYF. The CDR3 DNA is TGTGCCAGCAGCCATCTCACAGATACGCAGTATTTT.

There are many counts of this clonotype. The V gene is TRBV30, the J gene TRBJ2-7; a weak D match, TRBD2 (5 bases). This CDR3 comprises 13 residues. From germline, CDR1 is GTSNPN and CDR2 SVGIG (reference sequence). V lost 3 bases to trimming and J lost 4 bases, with 13 bases between them. The CDR3 DNA sequence: TGTGCCTGGAGCGCGACTACAACATACGAGCAGTACTTC. This sequence encodes CAWSATTTYEQYF. The complete variable domain, with remaining parts taken from reference TRBV30 and TRBJ2-7, reads SQTIHQWPATLVQPVGSPLSLECTVEGTSNPNLYWYRQAAGRGLQLLFYSVGIGQISSEVPQNLSASRPQDRQFILSSKKLLLSDSGFYLCAWSATTTYEQYFGPGTRLTVT.

Points on this clonotype: Since a much larger clone is just one base distant, this may be a read error. Likely a read error: the CDR3 ends without its conserved phenylalanine or tryptophan. The chain uses TRBV28 and TRBJ2-5; the D call may be TRBD1 or TRBD2 (5 bases each). This CDR3 contains 14 residues. CDR1 and CDR2 (germline): MDHEN, SYDVKM. V was trimmed by 1 base and J by 4 bases, leaving 10 bases between them. The CDR3 nucleotides are TGTGCCAGCAGTTTATCAGATGGGGGAGAGACCCAGTACTCC. Its translation: CASSLSDGGETQYS.

This clonotype was observed at least ten times. The chain couples TRBV20-1 to TRBJ1-1; D perhaps matches TRBD1 (6 bases). With 3 bases removed from V and 1 base from J, the gap between germline ends came to 15 bases. CDR1 DFQATT and CDR2 SNEGSKA come from the germline V gene (reference sequence). This CDR3 is built from 15 residues. The CDR3 DNA is TGCAGTGCTAGGGGTTACAGGGAACCGAACACTGAAGCTTTCTTT. This encodes CSARGYREPNTEAFF.

This sequence joins TRBV19 and TRBJ2-3, with D perhaps TRBD1 or TRBD2 (5 bases each). Germline V gives CDR1 LNHDA, CDR2 SQIVND (reference sequence). V gave up 4 bases and J gave up 2 bases, with 7 bases separating them. This CDR3 region has 13 residues. The CDR3: CASSKGPTDTQYF. CDR3 in DNA: TGTGCCAGTAGTAAGGGACCCACAGATACGCAGTATTTT. Supplemented by reference TRBV19 and TRBJ2-3, the full variable domain reads DGGITQSPKYLFRKEGQNVTLSCEQNLNHDAMYWYRQDPGQGLRLIYYSQIVNDFQKGDIAEGYSVSREKKESFPLTVTSAQKNPTAFYLCASSKGPTDTQYFGPGTRLTVL.

This clonotype came up many times. The rearrangement links TRBV6-2 or TRBV6-3 to TRBJ2-3; D is perhaps TRBD2 (6 bases). The CDR3 loop spans 14 amino acids. The V end was cut by 4 bases, the J end by 4 bases, with 12 bases between. Germline CDR1 MNHEY, CDR2 SVGEGT. CDR3: CASSFRLEADTQYF. The CDR3 DNA follows: TGTGCCAGCAGTTTTCGACTAGAAGCAGATACGCAGTATTTT.

The table lists this clonotype with many counts. This chain links TRBV20-1 with TRBJ2-2; TRBD2 matches at 7 bases. The junction had 12 bases not matched to a gene; V was cut back by 2 bases and J by 6 bases. The CDR3 has 16 residues. Germline loops: CDR1 DFQATT, CDR2 SNEGSKA (reference sequence). In DNA, the CDR3 is TGCAGTGCTAGACTCTCTGGGGGAGGGCCCTCCGGGGAGCTGTTTTTT. Translation: CSARLSGGGPSGELFF.

In regard to this clonotype: It may be a read error: a sequence one base away is much more abundant. This chain connects TRBV30 to TRBJ2-1; 9 bases are shared with TRBD2. Germline loops: CDR1 GTSNPN, CDR2 SVGIG (reference sequence). CDR3 length equals 14 residues. DNA of the CDR3: TGTGCCTGGAGTGTATTAGCGGGAGTAGATGAGCAGTCCTTC. It is translated as CAWSVLAGVDEQSF.

This clonotype was observed at least ten times. The CDR3 spells CASSYVAPTDTQYF. For the CDR3, the DNA is TGTGCCAGCAGTTACGTAGCGCCCACAGATACGCAGTATTTT. This chain joins TRBV6-2 or TRBV6-3 and TRBJ2-3, with D tentatively TRBD2 (5 bases). V was cut by 2 bases and J by 2 bases, with 8 bases left in between. CDR3 length: 14 amino acids. Germline assignment: CDR1 MNHEY and CDR2 SVGEGT.

To note about this clonotype: A read error is possible here, since a much larger clone lies one base away. V usage is TRBV3-1 and J usage is TRBJ2-5; D uncertain. The V gene's germline CDR1 is LGHDT and CDR2 YNNKEL (reference sequence). CDR3 length equals 13 residues. CDR3 nucleotide sequence: TGTGCCAGCAGCCAAGGGTTCGGCGAGACCCAGTGCTTC. This sequence encodes CASSQGFGETQCF.

Only a few counts were recorded for this clonotype. The chain uses TRBV13 and TRBJ2-1; either TRBD1 or TRBD2 may fit D (5 bases each). CDR3 length equals 13 residues. The germline V gene has CDR1 PRHDT and CDR2 FYEKMQ (reference sequence). The germline V and J ends were trimmed by 5 bases and 8 bases, with 13 bases remaining between them. The CDR3 is CASSEGPIYEQFF. The CDR3 DNA reads as TGTGCCAGCAGCGAGGGACCGATTTATGAGCAGTTCTTC.

This clonotype appeared many times. The rearrangement uses TRBV4-1 and TRBJ2-1; maybe TRBD2 (5 bases). Trimming pared 4 bases from V and 9 bases from J, leaving 16 bases between. Germline V gene sequence: CDR1 MGHRA, CDR2 YSYEKL. There are 14 residues in the CDR3. CDR3 residues: CASSPLNGIFEQFF. The CDR3, as DNA: TGCGCCAGCAGCCCGTTGAACGGGATTTTTGAGCAGTTCTTC.

Within the sample, this clonotype is medium-sized. This rearrangement joins TRBV20-1 to TRBJ2-2, with TRBD2 as a possible D gene (6 bases). CDR1 and CDR2 from the germline V gene are DFQATT and SNEGSKA (reference sequence). V lost 0 bases and J lost 5, with 7 bases in between. The CDR3 is 13 amino acids. CDR3 loop: CSARDAGTGELFF. The CDR3 DNA reads as TGCAGTGCTAGAGATGCGGGAACCGGGGAGCTGTTTTTT.

On this clonotype: The conserved closing phenylalanine or tryptophan is absent in this CDR3, likely reflecting a read error. The genes are TRBV7-9 and TRBJ2-1; D is uncertain. The CDR3 sequence is 13 residues long. V was pared by 7 bases and J by 8 bases, with 15 bases between. Germline CDR1 reads SEHNR; CDR2 reads FQNEAQ (reference sequence). The CDR3 DNA reads as TGTGCCAGCAAGAACGGGTGGTCCGATGAGCAGTTCTCC. Its translation is CASKNGWSDEQFS.

Here the CDR3 DNA reads TGTGCCAGCAGCCACTCCTCCGGGACTCTAAGCTACGAGCAGTACTTC. Translating gives CASSHSSGTLSYEQYF. The V and J genes are TRBV27 and TRBJ2-7; D possibly corresponds to TRBD2 (6 bases). The CDR3 totals 16 residues. Germline CDR1 MNHEY, CDR2 SMNVEV (reference sequence). V dropped 6 bases and J dropped 3 bases, with 21 bases sitting between them.

This sequence joins TRBV19 and TRBJ2-1; 10 positions agree with TRBD2. From germline, CDR1 is LNHDA and CDR2 SQIVND (reference sequence). The CDR3 spans 14 residues. Losses at the gene ends were 10 bases for V and 6 bases for J; bases not matched to a gene: 9. The CDR3 protein is CATSASGSPNEQFF. In DNA, the CDR3 is TGTGCCACCAGTGCTAGCGGGAGCCCCAATGAGCAGTTCTTC.

This clonotype was observed at least ten times. The chain links TRBV6-2 or TRBV6-3 to TRBJ2-7, with D possibly being TRBD2 (6 bases). Trimming removed 5 bases at V and 4 bases at J, with 12 bases between. CDR1 is MNHEY and CDR2 is SVGEGT in the germline V gene. The CDR3 is 13 residues long. This CDR3 is CASSAGRPYEQYF. CDR3 nucleotides: TGTGCCAGCAGTGCGGGACGGCCATACGAGCAGTACTTC.